Sequencing of this T cell receptor (beta chain) was carried out in a study of blood T cells in healthy people across ages. Overall study results and limits: A strong correlation was found between TCR beta diversity and the percentage of naive T cells. Roughly linearly, TCR beta diversity per million T cells fell as age increased. It was the long-lived donors that had more naive CD4+ cells and higher diversity than aged donors.

V shed 1 base and J shed 2 bases, with 16 bases lying between them. This CDR3 is built from 16 residues. Germline V CDR1 and CDR2: SGHKS, YYEKEE (reference sequence). As regards this clonotype: What it binds is unknown.

The use of a sample-barcoded 5' primer and a J-beta primer mix characterized a second PCR of about 7 to 12 cycles. From the 5' RACE reads, TCRdb called clonotypes with MiXCR, one entry per CDR3 protein. The sample records 730,000 or so distinct CDR3 sequences, roughly 44% being singletons. Sequenced material: blood. The gene calls are TRBV5-5 and TRBJ2-7; D might be TRBD1 (6 bases). The receptor was isolated from a woman aged 60-75 years in good health. The CDR3 sequence: CASSLQFGTLTYEQYF. In DNA form, the CDR3 reads TGTGCCAGCAGCTTGCAATTCGGGACATTGACCTACGAGCAGTACTTC.